A single TCR beta chain is shown here with its context. Its antigen is undetermined. These data come from a study of Graves' ophthalmopathy and Graves' hyperthyroidism. General study findings and limits: Most expanded clonotypes in thyroid above 0.001 frequency also showed up in blood. Ophthalmopathy could be told apart from stable hyperthyroidism by a 13-signature model (about 89% sensitivity, around 79% specificity).

As diagnostic evidence, clinical symptoms, serum thyroxine, TRAb, thyroid ultrasound and orbital computed tomography were relied upon. The CDR3 loop spans 14 amino acids. Germline loops: CDR1 SGHVS, CDR2 FQNEAQ. V was cut by 1 base and J by 11 bases, with 18 bases left in between. Amplification of TCR beta CDR3 regions used RNA transcripts. HTBI-primed RT-PCR formed the first round, and a multiplex PCR formed the second. TCRdb itself ran the multiplex PCR reads through MiXCR, one entry per CDR3 protein. The sample has hundreds of thousands of distinct CDR3 sequences; about 41% are singletons. Sequenced material: peripheral blood. The chain carries TRBV7-8 and TRBJ2-7; D is possibly TRBD2 (7 bases). The sequence came from an adult man with Graves' ophthalmopathy. The CDR3 bases are TGTGCCAGCAGCTTAGGGCCCGGGGGGAGGGGGAAGTACTTC. Amino acids: CASSLGPGGRGKYF.